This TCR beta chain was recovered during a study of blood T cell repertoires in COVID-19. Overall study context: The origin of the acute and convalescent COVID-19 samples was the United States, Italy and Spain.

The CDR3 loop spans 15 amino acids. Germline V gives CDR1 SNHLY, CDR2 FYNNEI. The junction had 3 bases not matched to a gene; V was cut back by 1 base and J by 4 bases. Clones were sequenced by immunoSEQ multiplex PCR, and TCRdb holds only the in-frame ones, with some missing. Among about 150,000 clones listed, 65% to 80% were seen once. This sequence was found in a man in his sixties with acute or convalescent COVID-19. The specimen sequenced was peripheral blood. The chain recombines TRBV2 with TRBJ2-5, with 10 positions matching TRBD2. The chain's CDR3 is CASSEEVAGGETQYF. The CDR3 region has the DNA TGTGCCAGCAGTGAAGAGGTAGCGGGAGGAGAGACCCAGTACTTC.